The TCR beta chain under discussion was sequenced for a study of T cells in Graves' hyperthyroidism and ophthalmopathy. Study background: Blood from the periphery was taken at initial diagnosis, before any treatment.

The CDR3 has 14 amino acids. Germline V gene data show CDR1 as MNHEY and CDR2 as SMNVEV (reference sequence). The source material, RNA transcripts, was used to amplify TCR beta CDR3 regions. An initial round of RT-PCR targeting the TCR CDR3 relied on the HTBI primer set. Each CDR3 protein is one row after TCRdb ran MiXCR on the multiplex PCR reads. Counted here are hundreds of thousands of distinct CDR3 sequences, approximately 14% occurring once; the ten biggest clones make up about 4.5%. This clonotype appeared many times. Its ends do not fully match the called genes, so a read error is possible. Clinicians diagnosed patients from clinical symptoms, serum thyroxine and TRAb, thyroid ultrasound and orbital computed tomography. The PBMCs were sourced from fresh peripheral blood (about 10 ml).

This TCR was sampled from a woman in her forties with Graves' ophthalmopathy. Sequenced input: blood. This chain links TRBV27 with TRBJ1-5; 7 positions match TRBD1. The chain's CDR3 is CASSLRDSSQPQHF. The DNA for the CDR3 is TGTGCCAGCAGTTTAAGGGACAGCAGTCAGCCCCAGCATTTT.